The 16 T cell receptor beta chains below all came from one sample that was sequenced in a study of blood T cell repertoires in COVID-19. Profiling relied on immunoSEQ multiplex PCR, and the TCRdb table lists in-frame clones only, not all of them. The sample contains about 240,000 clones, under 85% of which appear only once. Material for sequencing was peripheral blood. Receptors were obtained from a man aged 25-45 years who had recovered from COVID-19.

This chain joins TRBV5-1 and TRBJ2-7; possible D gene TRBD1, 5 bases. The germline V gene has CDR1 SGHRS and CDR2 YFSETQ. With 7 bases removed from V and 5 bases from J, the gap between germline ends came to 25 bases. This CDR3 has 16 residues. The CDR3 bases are TGCGCCAGCGGTCAGTCCCCAGGACAAGGCTTCAACGAGCAGTACTTC. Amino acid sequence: CASGQSPGQGFNEQYF. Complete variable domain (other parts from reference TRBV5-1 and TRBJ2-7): KAGVTQTPRYLIKTRGQQVTLSCSPISGHRSVSWYQQTPGQGLQFLFEYFSETQRNKGNFPGRFSGRQFSNSRSEMNVSTLELGDSALYLCASGQSPGQGFNEQYFGPGTRLTVT.

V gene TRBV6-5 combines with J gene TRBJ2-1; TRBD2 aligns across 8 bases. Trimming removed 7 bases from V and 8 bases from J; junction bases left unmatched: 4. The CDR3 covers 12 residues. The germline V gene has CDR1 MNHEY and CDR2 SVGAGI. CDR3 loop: CASTLTSDEQFF. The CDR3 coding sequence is TGTGCCAGCACTTTGACTAGCGATGAGCAGTTCTTC.

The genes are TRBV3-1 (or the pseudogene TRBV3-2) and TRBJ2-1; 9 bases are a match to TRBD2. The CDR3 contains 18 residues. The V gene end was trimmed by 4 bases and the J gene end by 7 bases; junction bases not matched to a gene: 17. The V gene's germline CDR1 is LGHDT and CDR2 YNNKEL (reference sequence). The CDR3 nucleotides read TGTGCCAGCAGCCCGCCGCGAGCGGGGGGCCCCTCTACAAATGAGCAGTTCTTC. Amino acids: CASSPPRAGGPSTNEQFF.

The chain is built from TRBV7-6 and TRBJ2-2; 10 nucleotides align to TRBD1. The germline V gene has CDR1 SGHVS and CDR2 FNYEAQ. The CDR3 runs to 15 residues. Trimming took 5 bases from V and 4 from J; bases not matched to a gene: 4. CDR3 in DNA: TGTGCCAGCAGCACGGGACAGGGGAGCACCGGGGAGCTGTTTTTT. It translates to CASSTGQGSTGELFF.

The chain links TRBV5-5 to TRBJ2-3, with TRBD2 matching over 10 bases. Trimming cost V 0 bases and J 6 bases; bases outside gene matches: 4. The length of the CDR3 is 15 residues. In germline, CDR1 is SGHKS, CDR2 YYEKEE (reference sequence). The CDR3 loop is CASSLASGGVDTQYF. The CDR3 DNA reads TGTGCCAGCAGCTTGGCCAGCGGGGGGGTGGATACGCAGTATTTT.

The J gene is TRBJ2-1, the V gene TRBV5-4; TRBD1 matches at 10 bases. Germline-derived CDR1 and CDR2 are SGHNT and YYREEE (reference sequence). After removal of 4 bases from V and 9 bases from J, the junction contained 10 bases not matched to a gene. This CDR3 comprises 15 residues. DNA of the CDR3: TGTGCCAGCAGCCCAACCGGGACAGGGGTTGGTGAGCAGTTCTTC. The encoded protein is CASSPTGTGVGEQFF. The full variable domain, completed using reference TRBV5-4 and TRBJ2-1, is ETGVTQSPTHLIKTRGQQVTLRCSSQSGHNTVSWYQQALGQGPQFIFQYYREEENGRGNFPPRFSGLQFPNYSSELNVNALELDDSALYLCASSPTGTGVGEQFFGPGTRLTVL.

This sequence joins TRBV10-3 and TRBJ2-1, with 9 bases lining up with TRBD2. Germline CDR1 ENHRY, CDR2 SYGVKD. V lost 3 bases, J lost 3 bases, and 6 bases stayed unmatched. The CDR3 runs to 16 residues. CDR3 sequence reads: CAISDLRRGGYNEQFF. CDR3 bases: TGTGCCATCAGTGACTTGCGGCGGGGGGGCTACAATGAGCAGTTCTTC.

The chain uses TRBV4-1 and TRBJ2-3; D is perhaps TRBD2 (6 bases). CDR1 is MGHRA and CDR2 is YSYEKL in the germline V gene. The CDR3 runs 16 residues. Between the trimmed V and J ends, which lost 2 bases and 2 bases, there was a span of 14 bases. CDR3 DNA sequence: TGCGCCAGCAGCCAAAGTAGCGGAGCCAACACAGATACGCAGTATTTT. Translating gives CASSQSSGANTDTQYF.

The CDR3 loop reads CASSPRLLTGANVLTF. As DNA, the CDR3 is TGTGCCAGCAGCCCCCGACTCCTAACTGGGGCCAACGTCCTGACTTTC. J is TRBJ2-6 and V is TRBV3-1 (or the pseudogene TRBV3-2); the D is unclear. V gave up 4 bases and J gave up 2 bases, with 12 bases separating them. CDR3 length: 16 residues. Germline CDR1 LGHDT, CDR2 YNNKEL (reference sequence).

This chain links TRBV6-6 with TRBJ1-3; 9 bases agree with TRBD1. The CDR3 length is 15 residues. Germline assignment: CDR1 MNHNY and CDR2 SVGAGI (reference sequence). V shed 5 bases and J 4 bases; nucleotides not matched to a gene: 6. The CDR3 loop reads CASSQQGAGGNTIYF. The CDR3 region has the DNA TGTGCCAGCAGTCAACAGGGGGCAGGAGGAAACACCATATATTTT.

DNA for the CDR3: TGTGCCAGTAGTATGTCCCCTAACCCCCACAATGAGCAGTTCTTC. Translation: CASSMSPNPHNEQFF. This chain joins TRBV19 and TRBJ2-1; D is unresolved. This CDR3 contains 15 residues. The V end was cut by 3 bases, the J end by 5 bases, with 14 bases between. The germline CDR1 and CDR2 sequences are LNHDA and SQIVND (reference sequence).

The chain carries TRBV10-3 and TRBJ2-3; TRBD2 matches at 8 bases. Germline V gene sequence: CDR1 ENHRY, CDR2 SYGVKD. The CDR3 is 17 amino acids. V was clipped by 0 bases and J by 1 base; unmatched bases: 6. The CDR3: CAISESIAGTGTDTQYF. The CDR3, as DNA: TGTGCCATCAGTGAGTCTATAGCGGGGACGGGCACAGATACGCAGTATTTT.

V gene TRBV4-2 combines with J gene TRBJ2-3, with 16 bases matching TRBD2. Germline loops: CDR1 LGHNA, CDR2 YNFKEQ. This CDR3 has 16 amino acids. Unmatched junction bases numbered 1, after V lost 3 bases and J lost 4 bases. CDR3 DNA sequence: TGTGCCAGCAGCCAGGGACTAGCGGGGGGGCCAGATACGCAGTATTTT. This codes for CASSQGLAGGPDTQYF.

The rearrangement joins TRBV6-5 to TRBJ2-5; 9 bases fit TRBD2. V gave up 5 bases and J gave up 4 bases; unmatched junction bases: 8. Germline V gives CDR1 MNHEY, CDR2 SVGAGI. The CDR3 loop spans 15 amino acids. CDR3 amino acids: CASSLWRGGGETQYF. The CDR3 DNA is TGTGCCAGCAGTCTCTGGCGGGGGGGAGGAGAGACCCAGTACTTC.

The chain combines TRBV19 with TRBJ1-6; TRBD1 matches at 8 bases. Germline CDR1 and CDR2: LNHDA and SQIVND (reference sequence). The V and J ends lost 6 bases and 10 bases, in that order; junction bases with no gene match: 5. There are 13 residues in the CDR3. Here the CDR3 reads CASRGQGESPLHF. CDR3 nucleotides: TGTGCCAGTAGAGGACAGGGTGAATCACCCCTCCACTTT.

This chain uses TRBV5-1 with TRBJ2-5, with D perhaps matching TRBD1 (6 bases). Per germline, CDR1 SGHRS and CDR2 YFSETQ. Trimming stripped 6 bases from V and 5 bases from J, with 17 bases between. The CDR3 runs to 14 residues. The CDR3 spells CASNQGRVAETQYF. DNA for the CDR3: TGCGCCAGCAATCAGGGGAGAGTTGCGGAGACCCAGTACTTC.